Here is one T cell receptor (beta chain) with its context. The antigen is unknown. This CDR3 is built from 14 residues. Between the trimmed V and J ends, which lost 3 bases and 1 base, there was a span of 9 bases. Germline-derived CDR1 and CDR2 are SGDLS and YYNGEE. The data were obtained in a study of shared clonotypes between healthy human individuals. Study conclusions and caveats: Collection of samples was limited to blood; tissue repertoires likely differ. Shared clonotypes: about 4.6% naive CD4, 3.5% to 4% naive CD8, 2% to 2.5% memory CD4, under 0.5% memory CD8.

CD8 memory merged CD45RO+ with CCR7-negative CD45RA+ TemRA cells. Profiling relied on immunoSEQ multiplex PCR, and the TCRdb table lists in-frame clones only, not all of them. The sample shows roughly 120,000 clones, about 62% of them seen only once. The receptor comes from a woman between 25 and 40 years old in good health. The genes are TRBV9 and TRBJ2-3; D possibly corresponds to TRBD2 (5 bases). The sample consisted of memory CD8+ T cells sorted from blood. The subset denotes: CD45RO+ cells pooled with CCR7-negative TemRA cells. The CDR3 spells CASSADGGTDTQYF. The DNA for the CDR3 is TGTGCCAGCAGCGCAGACGGGGGCACAGATACGCAGTATTTT.